This TCR beta chain is from a study of tumor-infiltrating lymphocytes in primary liver carcinoma. Study information: Tumors were staged T1-T3 N0M0 and measured roughly 4 to 10 cm across. Study observations and caveats: Tumor region pairs showed greater overlap than either tumor-adjacent or tumor-blood pairs did.

The CDR3 length is 15 residues. Per germline, CDR1 KGHDR and CDR2 SFDVKD. The trim removed 0 bases at V and 5 bases at J, leaving 4 bases unmatched. With a constant-region primer, TCR beta cDNA was made from 450 to 650 ng of total RNA. What produced the TCR beta libraries was three nested multiplex PCR rounds using slightly modified ARM-PCR. A C-beta reverse primer and TRBV1-TRBV30 forward primers served in each of the first two PCR rounds, at about 9 cycles apiece. TCRdb processed the multiplex PCR reads anew with MiXCR; each CDR3 protein has one entry. The data show approximately 340,000 distinct CDR3 sequences, about two thirds seen once. Germline DNA was also extracted, and blood RNA derived from unsorted whole blood. Sampling before surgery obtained 4 to 5 milliliters of peripheral blood. A word on this clonotype: Antigen unknown.

The rearrangement joins TRBV24-1 to TRBJ2-3; 7 bases align to TRBD1. This sequence was found in a man aged 35 to 55 with primary liver carcinoma and hepatitis B virus infection. Material: peripheral blood. CDR3: CATSDLVGTVDTQYF. The CDR3 coding sequence is TGTGCCACCAGTGATTTGGTGGGGACAGTAGATACGCAGTATTTT.